This T cell receptor (beta chain) was recorded in a study of Graves' ophthalmopathy and Graves' hyperthyroidism. The TCR beta CDR3 regions underwent amplification from RNA transcripts. HTBI-primed RT-PCR formed the first round, and a multiplex PCR formed the second. Using its own MiXCR run on the multiplex PCR reads, TCRdb lists one record per CDR3 protein. The sample lists under 200,000 distinct CDR3 sequences; less than 45% were seen once. Clinicians made diagnoses from clinical symptoms, serum thyroxine, TRAb, thyroid ultrasound and orbital computed tomography. The ends lost 9 bases at V and 0 bases at J; junction bases unmatched: 5. Germline loops: CDR1 MNHEY, CDR2 SMNVEV (reference sequence). This CDR3 has 14 residues.

Sequencing was done on a sample of peripheral blood. The genes are TRBV27 and TRBJ2-5; 9 nucleotides line up with TRBD1. The clonotype was recovered from a middle-aged woman with Graves' ophthalmopathy. The CDR3 reads CASQQGAYQETQYF. DNA for the CDR3: TGTGCCAGTCAACAGGGGGCGTACCAAGAGACCCAGTACTTC.